This T cell receptor beta chain came from a study of Graves' ophthalmopathy and Graves' hyperthyroidism. RNA transcripts yielded amplified TCR beta CDR3 regions. RT-PCR with HTBI primers came first, then second-round multiplex PCR. One entry per CDR3 protein, called by TCRdb with MiXCR from the multiplex PCR reads. Of almost 40,000 distinct CDR3 sequences listed, 50% are singletons. This clonotype was observed many times. A much more abundant neighbour one base away suggests this may be a read error. This CDR3 region has 13 residues. Looked up from germline, CDR1 is DFQATT and CDR2 is SNEGSKA (reference sequence). By definition, stable hyperthyroidism involved no ophthalmopathy within 18 months of follow-up. Participants with hyperthyroidism, aged 18 to 65, were newly diagnosed with under 2 months' duration.

The source of this sequence is an adult woman with stable Graves' hyperthyroidism. The V call is TRBV20-1, the J call TRBJ2-7; D could derive from TRBD1 or TRBD2 (5 bases each). The specimen sequenced was peripheral blood. The CDR3 DNA follows: TGCAGTGCTGAGTCCGGGGCCTCCTACGAGCAGCACTTC. Amino acid sequence: CSAESGASYEQHF.